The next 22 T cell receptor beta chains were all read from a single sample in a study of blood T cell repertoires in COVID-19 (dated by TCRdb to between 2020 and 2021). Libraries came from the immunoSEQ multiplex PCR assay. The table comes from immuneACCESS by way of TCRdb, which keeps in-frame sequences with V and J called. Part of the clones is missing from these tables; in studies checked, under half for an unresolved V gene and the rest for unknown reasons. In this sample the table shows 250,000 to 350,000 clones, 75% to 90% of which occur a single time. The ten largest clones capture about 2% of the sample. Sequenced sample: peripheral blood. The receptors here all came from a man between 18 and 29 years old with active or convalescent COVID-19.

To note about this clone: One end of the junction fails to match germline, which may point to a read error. The CDR3 DNA is TGTGCCAGCAGCCTAGCGGGAGTGAGAGATACGCAGTATTTT. Residues: CASSLAGVRDTQYF. The chain uses TRBV7-9 and TRBJ2-3, with 10 nucleotides matching TRBD2. This CDR3 is 14 amino acids long. Germline V lookup: CDR1 SEHNR, CDR2 FQNEAQ (reference sequence).

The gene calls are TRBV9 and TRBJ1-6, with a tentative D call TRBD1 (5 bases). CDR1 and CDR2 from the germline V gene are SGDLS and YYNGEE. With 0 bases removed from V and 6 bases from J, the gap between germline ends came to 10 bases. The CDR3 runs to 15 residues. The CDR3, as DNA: TGTGCCAGCAGCGTAGATCAGGGCCCTAATTCACCCCTCCACTTT. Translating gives CASSVDQGPNSPLHF.

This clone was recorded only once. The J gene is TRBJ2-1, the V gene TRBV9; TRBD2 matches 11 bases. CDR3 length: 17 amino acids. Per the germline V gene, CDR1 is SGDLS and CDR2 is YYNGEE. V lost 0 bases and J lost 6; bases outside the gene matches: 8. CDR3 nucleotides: TGTGCCAGCAGCGTAGCTGAGGGACTAGCGGTTCTCAATGAGCAGTTCTTC. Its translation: CASSVAEGLAVLNEQFF.

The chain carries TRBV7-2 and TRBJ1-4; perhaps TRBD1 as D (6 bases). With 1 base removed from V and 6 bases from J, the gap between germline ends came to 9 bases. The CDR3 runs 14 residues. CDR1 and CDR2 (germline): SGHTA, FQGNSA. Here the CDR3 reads CASSLVRGYEKLFF. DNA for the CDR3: TGTGCCAGCAGCTTAGTAAGGGGGTATGAAAAACTGTTTTTT.

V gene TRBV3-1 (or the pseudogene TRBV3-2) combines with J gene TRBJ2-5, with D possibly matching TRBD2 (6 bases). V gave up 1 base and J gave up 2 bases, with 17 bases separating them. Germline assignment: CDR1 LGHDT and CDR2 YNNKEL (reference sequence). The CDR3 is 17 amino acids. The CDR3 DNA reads TGTGCCAGCAGCCAAGGGGCTCTTAGCGGAACACAAGAGACCCAGTACTTC. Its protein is CASSQGALSGTQETQYF.

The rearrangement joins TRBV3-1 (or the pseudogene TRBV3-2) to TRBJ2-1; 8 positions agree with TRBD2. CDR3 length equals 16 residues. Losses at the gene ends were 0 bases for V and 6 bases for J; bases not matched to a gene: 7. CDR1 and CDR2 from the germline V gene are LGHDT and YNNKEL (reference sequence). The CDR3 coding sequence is TGTGCCAGCAGCCAAGAATCCCTAGCGGGTCGCAATGAGCAGTTCTTC. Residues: CASSQESLAGRNEQFF.

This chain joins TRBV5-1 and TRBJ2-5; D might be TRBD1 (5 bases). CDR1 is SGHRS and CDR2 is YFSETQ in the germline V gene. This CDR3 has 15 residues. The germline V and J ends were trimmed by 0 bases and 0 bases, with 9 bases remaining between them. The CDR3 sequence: CASSLGQSYQETQYF. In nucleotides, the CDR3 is TGCGCCAGCAGCTTGGGACAGAGCTACCAAGAGACCCAGTACTTC.

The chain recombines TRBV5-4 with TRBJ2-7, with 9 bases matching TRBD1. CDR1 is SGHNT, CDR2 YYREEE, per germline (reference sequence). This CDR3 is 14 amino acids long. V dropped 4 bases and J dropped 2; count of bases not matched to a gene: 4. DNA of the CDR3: TGTGCCAGCAGCCCCTGGACAGGGGCCTACGAGCAGTACTTC. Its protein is CASSPWTGAYEQYF.

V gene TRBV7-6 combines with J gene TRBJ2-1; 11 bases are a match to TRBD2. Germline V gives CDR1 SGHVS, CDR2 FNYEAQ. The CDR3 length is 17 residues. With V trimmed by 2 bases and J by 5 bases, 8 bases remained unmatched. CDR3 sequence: CASSLSPSGGQNNEQFF. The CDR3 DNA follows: TGTGCCAGCAGCTTATCGCCTAGCGGGGGGCAGAACAATGAGCAGTTCTTC.

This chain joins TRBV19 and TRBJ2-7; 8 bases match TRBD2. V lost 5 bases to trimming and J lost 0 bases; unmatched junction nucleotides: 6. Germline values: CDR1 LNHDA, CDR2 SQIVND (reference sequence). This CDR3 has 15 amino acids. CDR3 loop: CASSAGGDGSYEQYF. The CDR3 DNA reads TGTGCCAGTAGTGCCGGGGGGGACGGCTCCTACGAGCAGTACTTC.

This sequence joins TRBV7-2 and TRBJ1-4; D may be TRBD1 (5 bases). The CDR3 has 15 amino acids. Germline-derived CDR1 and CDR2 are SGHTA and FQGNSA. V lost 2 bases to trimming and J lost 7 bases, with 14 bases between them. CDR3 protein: CASSLRFSGGEKLFF. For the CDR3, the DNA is TGTGCCAGCAGCTTACGGTTCAGCGGGGGTGAAAAACTGTTTTTT.

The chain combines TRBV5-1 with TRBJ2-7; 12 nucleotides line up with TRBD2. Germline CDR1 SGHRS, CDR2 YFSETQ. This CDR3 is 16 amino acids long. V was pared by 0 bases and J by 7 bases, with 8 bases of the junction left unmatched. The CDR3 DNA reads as TGCGCCAGCAGCTTGGAAAAGACTAGCGGGAGTGGGGAGCAGTACTTC. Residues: CASSLEKTSGSGEQYF.

DNA for the CDR3: TGTGCCAGCAGTGATTACATTTCTAACTATGGCTACACCTTC. Translated, it gives CASSDYISNYGYTF. V is TRBV6-1 and J is TRBJ1-2, with D hard to call. Germline CDR1 reads MNHNS; CDR2 reads SASEGT. With 3 bases removed from V and 0 bases from J, the gap between germline ends came to 8 bases. The CDR3 loop spans 14 amino acids.

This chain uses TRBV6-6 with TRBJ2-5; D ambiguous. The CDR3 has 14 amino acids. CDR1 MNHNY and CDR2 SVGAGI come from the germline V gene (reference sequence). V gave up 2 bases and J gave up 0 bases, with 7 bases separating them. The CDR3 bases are TGTGCCAGCAGTTACAGGCAGGACCAAGAGACCCAGTACTTC. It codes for CASSYRQDQETQYF.

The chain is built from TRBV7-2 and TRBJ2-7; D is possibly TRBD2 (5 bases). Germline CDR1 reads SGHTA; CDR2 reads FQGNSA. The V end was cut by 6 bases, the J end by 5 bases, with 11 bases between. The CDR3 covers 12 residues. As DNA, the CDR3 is TGTGCCAGCAGTGTCAGCGGACACGAGCAGTACTTC. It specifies CASSVSGHEQYF.

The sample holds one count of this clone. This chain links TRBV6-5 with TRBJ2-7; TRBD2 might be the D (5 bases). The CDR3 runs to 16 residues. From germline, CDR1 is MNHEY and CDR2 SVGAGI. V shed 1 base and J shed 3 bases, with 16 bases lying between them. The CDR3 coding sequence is TGTGCCAGCAGTTACTTCGCGGCGGGCCAGATCTACGAGCAGTACTTC. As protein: CASSYFAAGQIYEQYF.

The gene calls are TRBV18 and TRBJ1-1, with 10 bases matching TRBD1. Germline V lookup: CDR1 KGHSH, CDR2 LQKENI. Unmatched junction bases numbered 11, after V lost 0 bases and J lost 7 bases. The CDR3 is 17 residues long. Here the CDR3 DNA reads TGTGCCAGCTCACCACCGGGACAGGGGCGTGATCCTATTGAAGCTTTCTTT. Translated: CASSPPGQGRDPIEAFF.

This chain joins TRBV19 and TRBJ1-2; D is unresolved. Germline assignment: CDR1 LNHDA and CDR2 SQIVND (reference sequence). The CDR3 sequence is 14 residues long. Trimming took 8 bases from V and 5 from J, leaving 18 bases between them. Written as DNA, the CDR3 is TGTGCCAGTCGAAACTGGGGAGGGTCTTATGGCTACACCTTC. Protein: CASRNWGGSYGYTF.

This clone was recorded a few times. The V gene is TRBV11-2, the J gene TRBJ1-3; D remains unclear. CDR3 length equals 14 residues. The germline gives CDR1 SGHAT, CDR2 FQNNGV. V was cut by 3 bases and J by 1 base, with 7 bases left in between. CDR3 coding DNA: TGTGCCAGCAGCTTCGAGATATCTGGAAACACCATATATTTT. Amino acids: CASSFEISGNTIYF.

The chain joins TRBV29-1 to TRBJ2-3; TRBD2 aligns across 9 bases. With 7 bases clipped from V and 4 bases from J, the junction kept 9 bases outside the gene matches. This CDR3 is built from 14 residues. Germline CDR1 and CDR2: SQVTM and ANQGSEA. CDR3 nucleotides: TGCAGCGGGTGGGCTAGCGGGATTTCAGATACGCAGTATTTT. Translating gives CSGWASGISDTQYF.

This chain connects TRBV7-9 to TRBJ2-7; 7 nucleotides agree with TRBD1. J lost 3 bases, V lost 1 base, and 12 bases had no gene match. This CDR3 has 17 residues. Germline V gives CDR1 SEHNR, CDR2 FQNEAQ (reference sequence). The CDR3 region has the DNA TGTGCCAGCAGCTTAGTAAGCCCCCTGGGACAGCACTACGAGCAGTACTTC. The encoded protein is CASSLVSPLGQHYEQYF.

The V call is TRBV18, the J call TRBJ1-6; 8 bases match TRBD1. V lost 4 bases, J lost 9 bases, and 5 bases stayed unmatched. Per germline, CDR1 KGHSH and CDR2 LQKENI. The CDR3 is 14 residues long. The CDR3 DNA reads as TGTGCCAGCTCACTGGACAGGGTGGGTTCACCCCTCCACTTT. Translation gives CASSLDRVGSPLHF.